There are a few counts of the clone carrying this TCR beta chain. Germline V gene lookup returns CDR1 SGHAT and CDR2 FQNNGV. The CDR3 is 16 residues long. The junction had 10 bases not matched to a gene; V was cut back by 3 bases and J by 4 bases. These data originate in a study of blood T cell repertoires in COVID-19. Study at large: The United States, Italy and Spain provided the acute and convalescent COVID-19 samples.

In the original analysis: For nucleated cells, counts were estimated from reference gene primer amplification. Method: immunoSEQ multiplex PCR; TCRdb's copy keeps in-frame clones and lacks some. V, J and clone size are taken as reported in that table, and D and trimming were inferred from the DNA itself. Counted here are 150,000 to 200,000 clones, approximately 86% occurring once; the ten biggest clones make up 2.1%. J is TRBJ2-7 and V is TRBV11-2, with 9 bases matching TRBD2. The clonotype comes from a man between 65 and 80 years old with active or convalescent COVID-19. Source material: peripheral blood. In DNA, the CDR3 is TGTGCCAGCAGCTTTCTTGCGGGAGGGCCGGGGTACGAGCAGTACTTC. This codes for CASSFLAGGPGYEQYF.